This T cell receptor (beta chain) was observed in a study of early T cells in non-severe SARS-CoV-2 infection. Study outcomes and limitations: VDJdb matching skewed toward anti-spike CD8 responses, missing private and CD4 specificities.

This clonotype was counted ten times or more. Its antigen is not identified. One entry per CDR3 protein results from TCRdb running MiXCR on the 5' RACE reads. The table has about 20,000 distinct CDR3 sequences, around 5% seen once. The junction had 3 bases not matched to a gene; V was cut back by 3 bases and J by 8 bases. The CDR3 consists of 13 residues. Germline CDR1 KGHSH, CDR2 LQKENI. The chain is built from TRBV18 and TRBJ1-5; TRBD1 aligns across 8 bases. Sequenced: whole blood. The sequence was collected from an adult who was a healthcare worker with PCR-confirmed SARS-CoV-2 infection or an uninfected control (not recorded which). CDR3 coding DNA: TGTGCCAGCTCACCGACAGGGGCTGAGCCCCAGCATTTT. This gives the protein CASSPTGAEPQHF.